Listed below are T cell receptor beta chains from one sample, sequenced in a study of T cells after yellow fever vaccination. In TCRdb, the 5' RACE reads were re-called with MiXCR into one record per CDR3 protein. The data hold approximately 93,000 distinct CDR3 sequences, with roughly 6% observed a single time. Sequencing was performed on CD8+ T cells sorted from PBMCs, taken 10 days after the yellow fever booster vaccination. These receptors were obtained from a man between 18 and 29 years old who received the YFV17D yellow fever vaccine. The CDR3 runs from the conserved cysteine through the conserved F or W.

J: TRBJ2-3
V: TRBV5-4
CDR3: CASSRPGLAGEADTQYF

J: TRBJ1-2
V: TRBV6-4
CDR3: CASSDGGGYGYTF

J: TRBJ2-5
V: TRBV4-3
CDR3: CASSQSGEETQYF

J: TRBJ2-7
V: TRBV20-1
CDR3: CSVPALVSYEQYF

J: TRBJ1-3
V: TRBV20-1
CDR3: CSARDGRNTIYF

J: TRBJ2-3
V: TRBV2
CDR3: CADEGGFGQYF

J: TRBJ2-3
V: TRBV4-2
CDR3: CASSQDRGGQYTDTQYF

J: TRBJ1-3
V: TRBV4-1
CDR3: CASSQEGGSGNTIYF

J: TRBJ2-2
V: TRBV4-1
CDR3: CASSQAGLAGYAGELFF

J: TRBJ2-5
V: TRBV20-1
CDR3: CSAREGTSAQETQYF

J: TRBJ2-3
V: TRBV4-3
CDR3: CASSQVASSTDTQYF

J: TRBJ2-7
V: TRBV5-1
CDR3: CASSHRDNVYEQYF

J: TRBJ2-2
V: TRBV7-9
CDR3: CASSFRGQYRDGELFF

J: TRBJ2-4
V: TRBV10-3
CDR3: CAITPTGTGLVHF

J: TRBJ2-1
V: TRBV4-3
CDR3: CASSQGLPISGDEQFF

J: TRBJ1-1
V: TRBV5-4
CDR3: CASSLAEGFEAFF

J: TRBJ2-2
V: TRBV20-1
CDR3: CSARVAANTGELFF

J: TRBJ2-5
V: TRBV3-1
CDR3: CASSHLRDRQETQYF

J: TRBJ2-7
V: TRBV4-1
CDR3: CASSPQPMSFYEQYF

J: TRBJ2-1
V: TRBV9
CDR3: CASSVGRGGGSYNEQFF

J: TRBJ2-1
V: TRBV20-1
CDR3: CSANRDTYNEQFF

J: TRBJ2-7
V: TRBV21-1
CDR3: CASSKSGQLDYEQYF

J: TRBJ2-2
V: TRBV6-5
CDR3: CASRTLRQGITGELFF

J: TRBJ1-5
V: TRBV4-1
CDR3: CASSQDRGRNQPQHF

J: TRBJ2-3
V: TRBV4-1
CDR3: CASSPDPARTDTQYF

J: TRBJ2-3
V: TRBV27
CDR3: CASSLRDFDTQYF

J: TRBJ2-7
V: TRBV7-2
CDR3: CASSYYLGQLYYEQYF

J: TRBJ2-7
V: TRBV19
CDR3: CASTRSLSGFDEQYF

J: TRBJ1-1
V: TRBV7-9
CDR3: CASSFDLNTEAFF

J: TRBJ2-7
V: TRBV23-1
CDR3: CASTHLGEQPSYEQYF

J: TRBJ2-2
V: TRBV30
CDR3: CAWSLWGQASNTGELFF

J: TRBJ2-1
V: TRBV7-9
CDR3: CASSSERTSGGNEQFF

J: TRBJ2-3
V: TRBV4-1
CDR3: CASSQENLPSTDTQYF

J: TRBJ2-2
V: TRBV9
CDR3: CASSAQTGDPGELFF

J: TRBJ2-5
V: TRBV5-5
CDR3: CASSYRGREETQYF

J: TRBJ2-3
V: TRBV6-2/TRBV6-3
CDR3: CASSKSDTQYF

J: TRBJ2-2
V: TRBV5-1
CDR3: CASSRGQGASWAGELFF

J: TRBJ2-5
V: TRBV29-1
CDR3: CSAPSGGRGETQYF

J: TRBJ2-7
V: TRBV20-1
CDR3: CSAVPQGGEQYF

J: TRBJ2-5
V: TRBV29-1
CDR3: CSVPYTGGGETQYF

J: TRBJ2-7
V: TRBV7-9
CDR3: CASGDRDEQNF

J: TRBJ1-4
V: TRBV12-3/TRBV12-4
CDR3: CASSLGQSEKLFF

J: TRBJ2-1
V: TRBV6-6
CDR3: CASSPANEQFF

J: TRBJ1-2
V: TRBV29-1
CDR3: CSAQGGLNYGYTF

J: TRBJ2-7
V: TRBV7-8
CDR3: CASSLASDSPYEQYF

J: TRBJ2-1
V: TRBV15
CDR3: CATSRDLLAGGPEQFF

J: TRBJ1-1
V: TRBV5-1
CDR3: CASREMNTEAFF

J: TRBJ2-3
V: TRBV12-5
CDR3: CASGSSLADTQYF

J: TRBJ1-1
V: TRBV6-6
CDR3: CASSYGQGPAFF

J: TRBJ2-3
V: TRBV19
CDR3: CASSGTEASTDTQYF

J: TRBJ2-7
V: TRBV11-2
CDR3: CASSRWTYEQYF

J: TRBJ2-3
V: TRBV7-2
CDR3: CASSLASLASGTDTQYF